The 16 T cell receptor beta chains presented below share a single source sample, sequenced in a study of Ad26.COV2.S vaccination and SARS-CoV-2 variants. Data came from immunoSEQ multiplex PCR; TCRdb stores just in-frame clones and leaves some out. The repertoire holds around 350,000 clones, with more than 75% as singletons. As to treatment: around 19 received Ad26.COV2.S at low or high dose, single or two shots; roughly five received placebo; per-sample allocation not given. After the first vaccine or placebo injection, samples were drawn on day 63. The sample here was peripheral blood, taken in a trial of Ad26.COV2.S vaccine versus placebo. The receptors stem from a person aged 18 to 65 who received the Ad26.COV2.S COVID-19 vaccine or a placebo.

This chain uses TRBV28 with TRBJ2-3; the match to TRBD2 covers 12 bases. Germline V lookup: CDR1 MDHEN, CDR2 SYDVKM. The CDR3 is made up of 17 amino acids. V was pared by 4 bases and J by 3 bases, with 8 bases of the junction left unmatched. CDR3 in amino acids: CASSSSGRAGRTDTQYF. Written as DNA, the CDR3 is TGTGCCAGCAGTTCTAGCGGGAGGGCCGGGAGAACAGATACGCAGTATTTT. The full variable domain, its missing parts supplied by reference TRBV28 and TRBJ2-3, is DVKVTQSSRYLVKRTGEKVFLECVQDMDHENMFWYRQDPGLGLRLIYFSYDVKMKEKGDIPEGYSVSREKKERFSLILESASTNQTSMYLCASSSSGRAGRTDTQYFGPGTRLTVL.

This chain links TRBV5-1 with TRBJ1-6, with D hard to call. The V gene lost 3 bases and the J gene lost 0 bases, with 16 bases spanning the gap. Germline CDR1 and CDR2: SGHRS and YFSETQ. This CDR3 is built from 18 residues. The CDR3 DNA reads TGCGCCAGCAGCTGGTCGGGTCCCCAGAGCTCCTATAATTCACCCCTCCACTTT. This encodes CASSWSGPQSSYNSPLHF.

The V call is TRBV28, the J call TRBJ1-2; 8 bases map to TRBD1. The CDR3 spans 16 residues. Trimming cost V 5 bases and J 4 bases; bases outside gene matches: 12. Per germline, CDR1 MDHEN and CDR2 SYDVKM. The CDR3 DNA follows: TGTGCCAGCAGTCCCCTGCAGGGGGCTGTATTCTATGGCTACACCTTC. It is translated as CASSPLQGAVFYGYTF.

The chain carries TRBV5-4 and TRBJ1-2; weak D call: TRBD1 (5 bases). The length of the CDR3 is 17 residues. In germline, CDR1 is SGHNT, CDR2 YYREEE (reference sequence). V shed 4 bases and J shed 0 bases, with 19 bases lying between them. CDR3 loop: CASSGRALGSANYGYTF. The CDR3 DNA sequence: TGTGCCAGCAGCGGCAGGGCTTTGGGGTCAGCTAACTATGGCTACACCTTC.

The chain couples TRBV19 to TRBJ2-2, with a possible D match to TRBD1 (6 bases). Trimming removed 7 bases from V and 5 bases from J, with 14 bases in between. The CDR3 sequence is 14 residues long. The V gene's germline CDR1 is LNHDA and CDR2 SQIVND (reference sequence). In DNA form, the CDR3 reads TGTGCCAGTAACCTCGGACAGAGAACCGGGGAGCTGTTTTTT. Protein: CASNLGQRTGELFF.

The genes are TRBV2 and TRBJ2-7; 7 bases agree with TRBD2. The ends lost 4 bases at V and 2 bases at J; junction bases unmatched: 11. CDR1 and CDR2 from the germline V gene are SNHLY and FYNNEI. This CDR3 spans 16 amino acids. The CDR3 DNA follows: TGTGCCAGCAGTGTAGGTGGTGCGGGAGTAACCTACGAGCAGTACTTC. Its protein product is CASSVGGAGVTYEQYF.

This chain joins TRBV6-2 or TRBV6-3 and TRBJ1-2; D not resolved. Trimming took 6 bases from V and 1 from J, leaving 12 bases between them. Germline-derived CDR1 and CDR2 are MNHEY and SVGEGT. The CDR3 covers 14 residues. CDR3 region: CASSPDGRNYGYTF. As DNA, the CDR3 is TGTGCCAGCAGCCCCGACGGTCGTAACTATGGCTACACCTTC.

The rearrangement links TRBV30 to TRBJ2-7; 12 bases agree with TRBD2. CDR1 and CDR2 (germline): GTSNPN, SVGIG (reference sequence). This CDR3 comprises 17 residues. Unmatched junction bases numbered 13, after V lost 3 bases and J lost 4 bases. The CDR3 loop is CAWSSVRTSGTGYEQYF. CDR3 DNA: TGTGCCTGGAGCAGTGTAAGGACTAGCGGGACGGGTTACGAGCAGTACTTC. Drawing the rest from reference TRBV30 and TRBJ2-7, the complete variable domain is SQTIHQWPATLVQPVGSPLSLECTVEGTSNPNLYWYRQAAGRGLQLLFYSVGIGQISSEVPQNLSASRPQDRQFILSSKKLLLSDSGFYLCAWSSVRTSGTGYEQYFGPGTRLTVT.

The chain couples TRBV6-6 to TRBJ1-5, with 7 bases that match TRBD1. Germline CDR1 and CDR2: MNHNY and SVGAGI (reference sequence). The trim removed 4 bases at V and 3 bases at J, leaving 3 bases unmatched. CDR3 size: 14 residues. The CDR3 nucleotides read TGTGCCAGCAGTTTTGGGACAGACAATCAGCCCCAGCATTTT. It is translated as CASSFGTDNQPQHF.

Only a few counts were recorded for this clone. The chain links TRBV6-5 to TRBJ2-7, with 13 bases fitting TRBD2. There are 14 residues in the CDR3. The germline V gene has CDR1 MNHEY and CDR2 SVGAGI. Trimming removed 7 bases from V and 6 bases from J; junction bases left unmatched: 6. The CDR3 spells CASTGTSGKVEQYF. The DNA of the CDR3 is TGTGCCAGCACGGGGACTAGCGGGAAGGTCGAGCAGTACTTC.

The chain recombines TRBV9 with TRBJ2-2; D is unresolved. With 2 bases removed from V and 7 bases from J, the gap between germline ends came to 9 bases. Per the germline V gene, CDR1 is SGDLS and CDR2 is YYNGEE. The CDR3 is 13 amino acids. The CDR3 DNA reads TGTGCCAGCAGCGTGGTCCAGAGCGGGGAGCTGTTTTTT. It encodes CASSVVQSGELFF.

This sequence joins TRBV2 and TRBJ1-5; 7 nucleotides align to TRBD1. The CDR3 runs to 14 residues. V lost 5 bases, J lost 2 bases, and 3 bases stayed unmatched. CDR1 and CDR2 (germline): SNHLY, FYNNEI. The CDR3 nucleotides are TGTGCCAGCAGTCTTACAGGGGGCAATCAGCCCCAGCATTTT. Translation gives CASSLTGGNQPQHF.

The V and J genes are TRBV7-2 and TRBJ1-6, with TRBD1 as a possible D gene (5 bases). Trimming stripped 2 bases from V and 5 bases from J, with 7 bases between. Germline V CDR1 and CDR2: SGHTA, FQGNSA. This CDR3 region has 14 residues. This chain's CDR3 is CASSLWTNNSPLHF. DNA of the CDR3: TGTGCCAGCAGCTTATGGACAAATAATTCACCCCTCCACTTT.

The chain carries TRBV30 and TRBJ2-6, with unresolved D. The germline V gene encodes CDR1 GTSNPN and CDR2 SVGIG (reference sequence). CDR3 size: 14 residues. Trimming stripped 2 bases from V and 4 bases from J, with 9 bases between. CDR3 bases: TGTGCCTGGAGTCACTCCGGGGGGGCCAACGTCCTGACTTTC. Amino acid sequence: CAWSHSGGANVLTF.

This chain joins TRBV25-1 and TRBJ1-3; 7 bases fit TRBD1. This CDR3 spans 14 amino acids. The junction had 2 bases not matched to a gene; V was cut back by 6 bases and J by 0 bases. Germline CDR1 and CDR2: MGHDK and SYGVNS. The CDR3: CASRDRFSGNTIYF. CDR3 sequence (DNA): TGTGCCAGCAGGGACAGGTTCTCTGGAAACACCATATATTTT. Full variable domain (remainder filled in from reference TRBV25-1 and TRBJ1-3): EADIYQTPRYLVIGTGKKITLECSQTMGHDKMYWYQQDPGMELHLIHYSYGVNSTEKGDLSSESTVSRIRTEHFPLTLESARPSHTSQYLCASRDRFSGNTIYFGEGSWLTVV.

The chain carries TRBV18 and TRBJ1-1, with D possibly matching TRBD1 (5 bases). The V gene lost 3 bases and the J gene lost 1 base, with 12 bases spanning the gap. The CDR3 contains 15 residues. Germline loops: CDR1 KGHSH, CDR2 LQKENI. Here the CDR3 DNA reads TGTGCCAGCTCACCCATTCAGGGTCCGAACACTGAAGCTTTCTTT. It translates to CASSPIQGPNTEAFF.